These 20 T cell receptor beta chains originate from one sample sequenced in a study of shared clonotypes between healthy human individuals. The table came from immunoSEQ multiplex PCR; TCRdb's copy has only in-frame clones and leaves some out. Of under 2.5 million clones listed, roughly 92% are singletons. Sequencing input: naive CD4+ T cells from PBMCs. Stated subset: CD45RA+ positively selected. The origin of the receptors is a man between 18 and 35 years old in good health. Some clones in this sample may be carry-over from other donors' samples.

The J gene is TRBJ1-5, the V gene TRBV28; TRBD1 agrees at 7 bases. The CDR3 length is 16 residues. Germline CDR1 reads MDHEN; CDR2 reads SYDVKM. Trimming removed 5 bases from V and 1 base from J; junction bases left unmatched: 8. In DNA, the CDR3 is TGTGCCAGCAGTGCCCAAACAGGGGCCAGCAATCAGCCCCAGCATTTT. Encoded protein: CASSAQTGASNQPQHF.

V is TRBV28 and J is TRBJ1-1; D unresolved. V lost 8 bases and J lost 3, with 7 bases in between. In germline, CDR1 is MDHEN, CDR2 SYDVKM. The CDR3 extends over 11 amino acids. The CDR3, as DNA: TGTGCCAGCGGGCCAGACACTGAAGCTTTCTTT. Translation: CASGPDTEAFF. Full variable domain (rest looked up from reference TRBV28 and TRBJ1-1): DVKVTQSSRYLVKRTGEKVFLECVQDMDHENMFWYRQDPGLGLRLIYFSYDVKMKEKGDIPEGYSVSREKKERFSLILESASTNQTSMYLCASGPDTEAFFGQGTRLTVV.

The J gene is TRBJ2-7, the V gene TRBV11-2; 9 nucleotides agree with TRBD1. CDR3 length: 17 amino acids. J lost 2 bases, V lost 4 bases, and 12 bases had no gene match. The germline CDR1 and CDR2 sequences are SGHAT and FQNNGV. The CDR3 spells CASSSLPPGQGTYEQYF. The CDR3 bases are TGTGCCAGCAGCTCCCTCCCCCCGGGACAGGGCACCTACGAGCAGTACTTC.

The chain links TRBV7-9 to TRBJ1-1; no definite D call. Trimming left V 0 bases short and J 0 bases short, with 5 bases between. This CDR3 has 14 residues. Germline V gene data show CDR1 as SEHNR and CDR2 as FQNEAQ (reference sequence). CDR3 protein: CASSLALVNTEAFF. CDR3 DNA sequence: TGTGCCAGCAGCTTAGCCCTGGTGAACACTGAAGCTTTCTTT.

This clone was found once. The chain links TRBV4-3 to TRBJ1-4; 10 bases agree with TRBD1. The CDR3 is made up of 14 amino acids. The ends lost 5 bases at V and 8 bases at J; junction bases unmatched: 5. Germline loops: CDR1 LGHNA, CDR2 YSLEER. In DNA, the CDR3 is TGCGCCAGCAGCTTGGACAGGGGGGGGGAAAAACTGTTTTTT. It specifies CASSLDRGGEKLFF.

A single count supports this clone. The gene calls are TRBV6-1 and TRBJ1-5; D gene unclear. Germline assignment: CDR1 MNHNS and CDR2 SASEGT. V lost 2 bases to trimming and J lost 3 bases, with 8 bases between them. The CDR3 spans 14 residues. The CDR3 DNA reads as TGTGCCAGCAGTGAAAATTATGTCAATCAGCCCCAGCATTTT. Its translation is CASSENYVNQPQHF.

This chain links TRBV7-8 with TRBJ2-1; 7 bases align to TRBD2. V was pared by 1 base and J by 2 bases, with 5 bases of the junction left unmatched. The germline CDR1 and CDR2 sequences are SGHVS and FQNEAQ. The CDR3 consists of 16 residues. CDR3 sequence: CASSLGGSTTYNEQFF. CDR3 sequence (DNA): TGTGCCAGCAGCTTAGGCGGGAGTACCACCTACAATGAGCAGTTCTTC.

The chain couples TRBV19 to TRBJ2-1; D is tentatively TRBD1 or TRBD2 (5 bases each). With 5 bases removed from V and 3 bases from J, the gap between germline ends came to 17 bases. The CDR3 extends over 16 amino acids. In germline, CDR1 is LNHDA, CDR2 SQIVND (reference sequence). CDR3 protein: CASSGFEGRIYNEQFF. CDR3 nucleotides: TGTGCCAGTAGTGGCTTTGAGGGGAGAATCTACAATGAGCAGTTCTTC. The complete variable domain, with remaining parts taken from reference TRBV19 and TRBJ2-1, reads DGGITQSPKYLFRKEGQNVTLSCEQNLNHDAMYWYRQDPGQGLRLIYYSQIVNDFQKGDIAEGYSVSREKKESFPLTVTSAQKNPTAFYLCASSGFEGRIYNEQFFGPGTRLTVL.

This chain links TRBV27 with TRBJ2-7; no firm D call. V lost 8 bases to trimming and J lost 0 bases, with 20 bases between them. CDR3 length equals 16 residues. Germline lookup yields CDR1 MNHEY and CDR2 SMNVEV (reference sequence). CDR3 coding DNA: TGTGCCAGCCGGCTTTGGTCGGTGGGTCGCTCCTACGAGCAGTACTTC. Its protein is CASRLWSVGRSYEQYF.

The genes are TRBV28 and TRBJ2-1; 9 nucleotides line up with TRBD2. Germline-derived CDR1 and CDR2 are MDHEN and SYDVKM. J was trimmed by 9 bases and V by 4 bases; bases with no gene match: 10. The CDR3 covers 15 residues. The chain's CDR3 is CASSSPGLAPSEQFF. As DNA, the CDR3 is TGTGCCAGCAGTTCGCCGGGACTAGCCCCCAGTGAGCAGTTCTTC.

The chain uses TRBV19 and TRBJ1-2, with D perhaps TRBD1 (6 bases). With 3 bases removed from V and 7 bases from J, the gap between germline ends came to 12 bases. This CDR3 is built from 13 residues. CDR1 LNHDA and CDR2 SQIVND come from the germline V gene (reference sequence). The CDR3 DNA follows: TGTGCCAGTAGTATGCTTACAGGGTCTGGCTACACCTTC. Translation: CASSMLTGSGYTF.

This sequence joins TRBV5-1 and TRBJ2-7; tentative D call: TRBD2 (5 bases). Germline V gene sequence: CDR1 SGHRS, CDR2 YFSETQ. CDR3 length: 15 residues. V was trimmed by 0 bases and J by 2 bases, leaving 12 bases between them. The CDR3 region has the DNA TGCGCCAGCAGCTTGGCTTCTAGCTTTACCTACGAGCAGTACTTC. This codes for CASSLASSFTYEQYF.

The chain employs TRBV5-6 and TRBJ2-7, with D perhaps matching TRBD1 (5 bases). This CDR3 is 15 amino acids long. The germline CDR1 and CDR2 sequences are SGHDT and YYEEEE. V lost 4 bases and J lost 0, with 14 bases in between. CDR3 bases: TGTGCCAGCAGCGCAGGATACAGGTTCTCCTACGAGCAGTACTTC. It encodes CASSAGYRFSYEQYF.

V is TRBV4-1 and J is TRBJ1-5; 8 bases agree with TRBD1. CDR3 length: 16 amino acids. Germline V gene lookup returns CDR1 MGHRA and CDR2 YSYEKL. The V segment lost 0 bases and the J segment 2 bases; nucleotides outside the gene matches: 3. DNA for the CDR3: TGCGCCAGCAGCCAAGAACCAGGGGGCGGCAATCAGCCCCAGCATTTT. It encodes CASSQEPGGGNQPQHF.

About this clone: This sample includes further DNA sequences coding for the same CDR3. The V and J genes are TRBV5-1 and TRBJ2-7; D gene ambiguous. The CDR3 has 13 amino acids. V lost 0 bases and J lost 7, with 11 bases in between. Germline lookup yields CDR1 SGHRS and CDR2 YFSETQ. The CDR3 DNA sequence: TGCGCCAGCAGCTTGGACCCTTCAGGAGAGCAGTACTTC. Translating it yields CASSLDPSGEQYF. Filled out from reference TRBV5-1 and TRBJ2-7, the complete variable domain reads KAGVTQTPRYLIKTRGQQVTLSCSPISGHRSVSWYQQTPGQGLQFLFEYFSETQRNKGNFPGRFSGRQFSNSRSEMNVSTLELGDSALYLCASSLDPSGEQYFGPGTRLTVT.

The chain is built from TRBV15 and TRBJ1-1; the match to TRBD1 covers 8 bases. With V trimmed by 2 bases and J by 14 bases, 10 bases remained unmatched. The germline V gene encodes CDR1 LNHNV and CDR2 YYDKDF (reference sequence). The CDR3 covers 13 residues. For the CDR3, the DNA is TGTGCCACCAGCAGATTCCAACAGGGGGTCCTCTTCTTT. As protein: CATSRFQQGVLFF.

The table lists this clone with a few counts. The rearrangement uses TRBV4-1 and TRBJ1-1; D not resolved. V was shortened by 3 bases and J by 3 bases, with 11 bases between the two germline ends. Per germline, CDR1 MGHRA and CDR2 YSYEKL. The CDR3 consists of 14 residues. Here the CDR3 reads CASSHDGSDTEAFF. CDR3 bases: TGCGCCAGCAGCCACGACGGATCGGACACTGAAGCTTTCTTT.

A remark on this clone: At the DNA level, this CDR3 is encoded by other sequences in the same sample as well. The chain has TRBV5-1 and TRBJ1-5, with D possibly matching TRBD1 (5 bases). Trimming shortened V by 0 bases and J by 7 bases, and 8 bases separated the two germline ends. Germline loops: CDR1 SGHRS, CDR2 YFSETQ. The CDR3 sequence is 13 residues long. CDR3 nucleotides: TGCGCCAGCAGCTTGGACGACAGCCAGCCCCAGCATTTT. Amino acids: CASSLDDSQPQHF.

This chain connects TRBV7-2 to TRBJ2-4, with 12 bases that match TRBD2. The CDR3 has 18 amino acids. V lost 5 bases and J lost 0; bases outside the gene matches: 8. Per the germline V gene, CDR1 is SGHTA and CDR2 is FQGNSA. The CDR3 DNA follows: TGTGCCAGCAGCGCGACTAGCGGGAGAGGACTAGCCAAAAACATTCAGTACTTC. Protein: CASSATSGRGLAKNIQYF.

The gene calls are TRBV9 and TRBJ1-5; no firm D call. Germline CDR1 is SGDLS and CDR2 is YYNGEE. Deletions cut 0 bases from V and 8 bases from J, with 15 bases between. The CDR3 consists of 15 residues. CDR3 DNA sequence: TGTGCCAGCAGCGTAGGCCAGCACCTTAGGGAGCCCCAGCATTTT. Protein sequence: CASSVGQHLREPQHF.